The 4 T cell receptor beta chains in this list originate from one sample, sequenced in a study of blood T cell repertoires in COVID-19. Libraries were prepared by immunoSEQ multiplex PCR; TCRdb keeps only in-frame clonotypes and omits some of them. Of around 260,000 clones listed, more than 90% are singletons. Sequences were obtained from peripheral blood. The receptors were gathered from a person under 35 with COVID-19, enrolled during active disease.

V usage is TRBV6-5 and J usage is TRBJ2-2; D perhaps matches TRBD1 (6 bases). Germline V CDR1 and CDR2: MNHEY, SVGAGI. Trimming stripped 8 bases from V and 7 bases from J, with 17 bases between. This CDR3 comprises 14 residues. The chain's CDR3 is CASYVGGAVGELFF. In DNA form, the CDR3 reads TGTGCCAGCTACGTAGGGGGAGCGGTCGGGGAGCTGTTTTTT.

The CDR3 here is CASYDIWRVPYEQYF. The CDR3 coding sequence is TGCGCCAGCTACGACATTTGGCGGGTCCCGTACGAGCAGTACTTC. V usage is TRBV5-1 and J usage is TRBJ2-7, with a weak D call TRBD2 (5 bases). Germline CDR1 is SGHRS and CDR2 is YFSETQ. V was trimmed by 7 bases and J by 4 bases, leaving 21 bases between them. The CDR3 runs 15 residues.

The chain couples TRBV30 to TRBJ2-3; D unclear. CDR1 and CDR2 from the germline V gene are GTSNPN and SVGIG (reference sequence). The V gene lost 3 bases and the J gene lost 2 bases, with 9 bases spanning the gap. The CDR3 loop spans 13 amino acids. CDR3 region: CAWRVTDTDTQYF. In nucleotides, the CDR3 is TGTGCCTGGAGGGTGACTGACACAGATACGCAGTATTTT.

The rearrangement links TRBV9 to TRBJ2-1, with TRBD2 matching over 8 bases. Trimming at V came to 3 bases and at J to 0 bases, leaving 5 bases not matched to a gene. Germline CDR1 reads SGDLS; CDR2 reads YYNGEE. The CDR3 is 16 amino acids. CDR3 in amino acids: CASSAVSGSSYNEQFF. CDR3 sequence (DNA): TGTGCCAGCAGCGCCGTAAGCGGGAGCTCCTACAATGAGCAGTTCTTC.